This T cell receptor (beta chain) originates from a study of blood T cell repertoires in COVID-19. The sample holds one count of this clone. The CDR3 is 13 residues long. Per the germline V gene, CDR1 is SGHKS and CDR2 is YYEKEE (reference sequence). Trimming pared 0 bases from V and 6 bases from J, leaving 10 bases between. Clones were sequenced by immunoSEQ multiplex PCR, and TCRdb holds only the in-frame ones, with some missing. The data hold roughly 100,000 clones, with around 84% observed a single time. The clonotype was recovered from a human donor in a cohort sampled during active COVID-19. Sequenced sample: peripheral blood. This rearrangement joins TRBV5-5 to TRBJ2-7; possibly TRBD1 for D (6 bases). CDR3 sequence: CASSLEQGIEQYF. The CDR3 DNA reads as TGTGCCAGCAGCTTGGAACAGGGCATCGAGCAGTACTTC.